One sample yielded the 8 T cell receptor beta chains listed below, sequenced in a study of early T cells in non-severe SARS-CoV-2 infection. One entry per CDR3 protein, called by TCRdb with MiXCR from the 5' RACE reads. Of about 28,000 distinct CDR3 sequences in the sample, about 4.5% were seen once. Sample: whole blood, taken at baseline. Receptors were obtained from an adult who was a healthcare worker with PCR-confirmed SARS-CoV-2 infection or an uninfected control (not recorded which).

This clonotype was observed a handful of times. This could be a read error, since a much larger clone is one nucleotide away. The V call is TRBV18, the J call TRBJ2-3, with D uncertain. CDR1 is KGHSH, CDR2 LQKENI, per germline. Trimming stripped 1 base from V and 2 bases from J, with 7 bases between. CDR3 length: 14 residues. The CDR3 DNA reads TGTGCCAGCTCACCACTGCCGGCCACAGATACGCAGTATTTT. The encoded protein is CASSPLPATDTQYF.

The sample holds many counts of this clonotype. The chain joins TRBV6-1 to TRBJ2-5; possibly TRBD1 for D (5 bases). The CDR3 is made up of 15 amino acids. Between the trimmed V and J ends, which lost 6 bases and 1 base, there was a span of 15 bases. Germline V lookup: CDR1 MNHNS, CDR2 SASEGT. This chain's CDR3 is CASSDQQGPQETQYF. The DNA for the CDR3 is TGTGCCAGCAGCGATCAGCAGGGCCCCCAAGAGACCCAGTACTTC.

By proportion, this clonotype is medium-sized. The chain links TRBV6-1 to TRBJ2-1; D unclear. Germline V gives CDR1 MNHNS, CDR2 SASEGT. The CDR3 sequence is 14 residues long. Deletions cut 6 bases from V and 3 bases from J, with 12 bases between. The CDR3 spells CASRPGRDYNEQFF. DNA for the CDR3: TGTGCCAGCAGGCCGGGCCGTGACTACAATGAGCAGTTCTTC.

The CDR3 sequence is CSVEKGARTEAFF. CDR3 nucleotides: TGCAGCGTTGAAAAAGGGGCAAGGACTGAAGCTTTCTTT. The chain has TRBV29-1 and TRBJ1-1; TRBD1 is a possible D gene (5 bases). CDR1 is SQVTM, CDR2 ANQGSEA, per germline. The CDR3 sequence is 13 residues long. Trimming left V 2 bases short and J 5 bases short, with 12 bases between.

This clonotype was counted many times. The V and J genes are TRBV11-3 and TRBJ2-4, with 7 positions matching TRBD2. The junction had 5 bases not matched to a gene; V was cut back by 1 base and J by 2 bases. The CDR3 covers 16 residues. The germline V gene has CDR1 SGHNT and CDR2 YENEEA. Written as DNA, the CDR3 is TGTGCCAGCAGCTTAGGTGCAGCGGGAACCAAAAACATTCAGTACTTC. Translation gives CASSLGAAGTKNIQYF.

V usage is TRBV20-1 and J usage is TRBJ2-7; 8 nucleotides line up with TRBD2. CDR1 DFQATT and CDR2 SNEGSKA come from the germline V gene (reference sequence). Trimming at V came to 6 bases and at J to 3 bases, leaving 7 bases not matched to a gene. This CDR3 contains 13 residues. For the CDR3, the DNA is TGCAGTGCCTTAGCGGGGAGGGGCTACGAGCAGTACTTC. Its translation is CSALAGRGYEQYF.

This clonotype was detected many times. This chain links TRBV6-4 with TRBJ2-1; D might be TRBD1 (5 bases). Germline values: CDR1 MRHNA, CDR2 SNTAGT. Trimming removed 6 bases at V and 3 bases at J, with 9 bases between. This CDR3 contains 13 residues. CDR3 nucleotide sequence: TGTGCCAGCAGCCTAGGGGACTACAATGAGCAGTTCTTC. Translated, it gives CASSLGDYNEQFF.

This clonotype appeared many times. This chain uses TRBV6-6 with TRBJ2-3; D gene ambiguous. CDR1 is MNHNY and CDR2 is SVGAGI in the germline V gene (reference sequence). Trimming left V 6 bases short and J 6 bases short, with 10 bases between. There are 12 residues in the CDR3. The CDR3 reads CASSYLLDTQYF. In DNA, the CDR3 is TGTGCCAGCAGCTACCTTCTCGATACGCAGTATTTT.